Given below is one T cell receptor beta chain in context. This record belongs to a study of T cells expressing NK-cell markers. The germline V gene has CDR1 MNHEY and CDR2 SMNVEV (reference sequence). The CDR3 runs 11 residues. TCRdb re-called the 5' RACE reads and catalogs CDR3 proteins one per entry, DNA excluded. This listing includes about 550,000 distinct CDR3 sequences. The receptor's source is a man younger than 35 in good health. The V and J genes are TRBV27 and TRBJ2-1; TCRdb gives TRBD1 as the D gene, but with no DNA this cannot be confirmed. The sequencing input was blood T cells: a sorted CD56 or NKG2C T cell subset, CD4+ or CD8+ T cells, or bulk PBMC T cells (not recorded which). CDR3 loop: CASTQGGEQFF.